This is a list of T cell receptor beta chains from one sample in a study of blood T cell repertoires in COVID-19. TCRdb keeps only in-frame clones here, not all; method: immunoSEQ multiplex PCR. The repertoire consists of about 220,000 clones, with just under 85% occurring once and the leading ten covering approximately 16%. What was sequenced was PBMCs or T cells enriched from blood (not recorded which). The receptors come from a man aged 35 to 55 who had recovered from COVID-19. Each CDR3 is given with its conserved first and last residue. D genes are given only for firm matches. For some rows the clone size is stated as once, few or many, or as a class when expanded; others skip it.

d_gene	j_gene	abundance	v_gene	CDR3nt	CDR3aa
TRBD1	TRBJ1-1	-	TRBV29-1	TGCAGCGTTGACCTAGGGACAGGGCCTGAAGCTTTCTTT	CSVDLGTGPEAFF
TRBD1	TRBJ1-1	-	TRBV7-2	TGTGCCAGCAGCTCCGGGACAGCCATGAACACTGAAGCTTTCTTT	CASSSGTAMNTEAFF
-	TRBJ1-4	-	TRBV28	TGTGCCAGCAGTTCCTACCAGGGTTCAGGAAAACTGTTTTTT	CASSSYQGSGKLFF
-	TRBJ2-7	few	TRBV7-8	TGTGCCAGCAGCTTAGAGTTCCTTGAGTATTACGAGCAGTACTTC	CASSLEFLEYYEQYF
-	TRBJ1-2	-	TRBV28	TGTGCCAGCAGTTTAGGAGAAGTCTTCCTTATGGGCTACACCTTC	CASSLGEVFLMGYTF
-	TRBJ2-3	-	TRBV24-1	TGTGCCACCAGTGAGGCCACAGATACGCAGTATTTT	CATSEATDTQYF
TRBD1	TRBJ1-1	few	TRBV7-2	TGTGCCAGCAGCACAAGGACAGGGCCTCCCACTGAAGCTTTCTTT	CASSTRTGPPTEAFF
-	TRBJ2-7	-	TRBV7-3	TGTGCCAGCAGACCCAATACAGGTGGCGAGCAGTACTTC	CASRPNTGGEQYF
-	TRBJ1-3	-	TRBV18	TGTGCCAGCTCCTCGTCACCACAGACCCCCTCTGGAAACACCATATATTTT	CASSSSPQTPSGNTIYF
TRBD1	TRBJ1-3	-	TRBV2	TGTGCCAGCAAGAAGGGGGCAGCTGGAAACACCATATATTTT	CASKKGAAGNTIYF
TRBD1	TRBJ1-6	-	TRBV20-1	TGCAGTGCTAGTCCAGGGGACAGAGAGTATAATTCACCCCTCCACTTT	CSASPGDREYNSPLHF
-	TRBJ1-1	few	TRBV28	TGTGCCAGCAGCTTTGGGGGGGCTCCCGAAGCTTTCTTT	CASSFGGAPEAFF
-	TRBJ2-6	once	TRBV28	TGTGCCAGCAGTGCGCGACTGCTCGCTGGGGCCAACGTCCTGACTTTC	CASSARLLAGANVLTF
-	TRBJ1-1	once	TRBV2	TGTGCCAGCAGTGTCTTCAACACTGAAGCTTTCTTT	CASSVFNTEAFF
-	TRBJ1-5	-	TRBV28	TGTGCCAGCACCCTCTCCAGGGGAGATCAGCCCCAGCATTTT	CASTLSRGDQPQHF
TRBD2	TRBJ2-1	-	TRBV5-1	TGCGCCAGCAGCTTGCTAGCGGGGAGTTACAATGAGCAGTTCTTC	CASSLLAGSYNEQFF
-	TRBJ2-3	-	TRBV5-1	TGCGCCAGCAGCATCGGACAGACGGGGGATACGCAGTATTTT	CASSIGQTGDTQYF
TRBD1	TRBJ2-3	-	TRBV25-1	TGTGCCAGCACGGGACAGTACACAGATACGCAGTATTTT	CASTGQYTDTQYF
-	TRBJ1-1	-	TRBV9	TGTGCCAGCAGCTCTAGCGGTGTACTACCGAACACTGAAGCTTTCTTT	CASSSSGVLPNTEAFF
-	TRBJ2-7	-	TRBV27	TGTGCCAGCACCCTCCGGCAACTAGTCGACTCCTACGAGCAGTACTTC	CASTLRQLVDSYEQYF
TRBD1	TRBJ1-5	-	TRBV2	TGTGCCAGCAGGGACAGGATTGGGAATCAGCCCCAGCATTTT	CASRDRIGNQPQHF
TRBD1	TRBJ1-1	few	TRBV19	TGTGCCAGTAGTATTCGACAGGGGAACACTGAAGCTTTCTTT	CASSIRQGNTEAFF
-	TRBJ1-5	-	TRBV6-2/TRBV6-3	TGTGCCAGCAGTTTTTGGGGCGCGAGCAATCAGCCCCAGCATTTT	CASSFWGASNQPQHF
-	TRBJ2-7	-	TRBV5-1	TGCGCCAGCAGCTTGGCCGGGGTCGGGTACGAGCAGTACTTC	CASSLAGVGYEQYF
-	TRBJ1-2	once	TRBV5-1	TGCGCCAGCAGCTTGGACGGTTCTAACTATGGCTACACCTTC	CASSLDGSNYGYTF
-	TRBJ2-6	few	TRBV7-8	TGTGCCAGCAGACCTACACAGGGCGGCTCTGGGGCCAACGTCCTGACTTTC	CASRPTQGGSGANVLTF
-	TRBJ1-5	-	TRBV28	TGTGCCAGCAGTTTCCACGGGGGAGCCCAGCATTTT	CASSFHGGAQHF
-	TRBJ2-1	once	TRBV5-4	TGTGCCAGCAGCTTGCGAACTAATGAGCAGTTCTTC	CASSLRTNEQFF
TRBD1	TRBJ1-2	few	TRBV5-1	TGCGCCACCTCTGGGACAGGGAGTGGCTACACCTTC	CATSGTGSGYTF
TRBD2	TRBJ2-7	-	TRBV30	TGTGCCTGGCGTAAAAGCGGGAGTTCCTACGAGCAGTACTTC	CAWRKSGSSYEQYF
-	TRBJ1-2	-	TRBV30	TGTGCCTGGAGTGAAGAGGGTCGAAGTGGCTACACCTTC	CAWSEEGRSGYTF
-	TRBJ2-1	-	TRBV29-1	TGCAGCACCCGGCGGGATAACAATGAGCAGTTCTTC	CSTRRDNNEQFF
-	TRBJ1-6	-	TRBV7-2	TGTGCCAGCAGCTTAGGAGGGCGTCCGGATTCACCCCTCCACTTT	CASSLGGRPDSPLHF
TRBD1	TRBJ2-1	-	TRBV9	TGTGCCAGCAGCGCAGGACAGGGGGCGCCGTACAATGAGCAGTTCTTC	CASSAGQGAPYNEQFF
-	TRBJ1-3	-	TRBV18	TGTGCCAGCTCACCAGAGTCCAGGGACACCATATATTTT	CASSPESRDTIYF
-	TRBJ1-5	once	TRBV3-1/TRBV3-2	TGTGCCAGCAGCCCACGGGAACCGATCAATCAGCCCCAGCATTTT	CASSPREPINQPQHF
-	TRBJ1-1	-	TRBV5-1	TGCGCCAGCAGCTTGTACCCCACCTCGGACACTGAAGCTTTCTTT	CASSLYPTSDTEAFF
-	TRBJ2-1	-	TRBV5-4	TGTGCCAGCAGTAACAGGGAGGGCGTCGGGAATGAGCAGTTCTTC	CASSNREGVGNEQFF
TRBD1	TRBJ1-1	-	TRBV7-9	TGTGCCAGCAGACCTCGGACAGGGGGCGTCACTGAAGCTTTCTTT	CASRPRTGGVTEAFF
-	TRBJ1-1	once	TRBV3-1/TRBV3-2	TGTGCCAGCAGCCCGGACAGTATAACCATGAACACTGAAGCTTTCTTT	CASSPDSITMNTEAFF
-	TRBJ2-2	-	TRBV12-3/TRBV12-4	TGTGCCAGCAGTTTTCTCGGGGAGCTGTTTTTT	CASSFLGELFF
-	TRBJ1-5	-	TRBV10-3	TGTGCCATCAGTGACCGAGGGCCTGAAAATCAGCCCCAGCATTTT	CAISDRGPENQPQHF
TRBD1	TRBJ1-3	-	TRBV9	TGTGCCAGCAGCGAGAACCCATCGACAGGGACTGGAAACACCATATATTTT	CASSENPSTGTGNTIYF
-	TRBJ2-3	once	TRBV28	TGTGCCAGCAGTCCCGGACAGCCCTTTCTGGGCGATACGCAGTATTTT	CASSPGQPFLGDTQYF